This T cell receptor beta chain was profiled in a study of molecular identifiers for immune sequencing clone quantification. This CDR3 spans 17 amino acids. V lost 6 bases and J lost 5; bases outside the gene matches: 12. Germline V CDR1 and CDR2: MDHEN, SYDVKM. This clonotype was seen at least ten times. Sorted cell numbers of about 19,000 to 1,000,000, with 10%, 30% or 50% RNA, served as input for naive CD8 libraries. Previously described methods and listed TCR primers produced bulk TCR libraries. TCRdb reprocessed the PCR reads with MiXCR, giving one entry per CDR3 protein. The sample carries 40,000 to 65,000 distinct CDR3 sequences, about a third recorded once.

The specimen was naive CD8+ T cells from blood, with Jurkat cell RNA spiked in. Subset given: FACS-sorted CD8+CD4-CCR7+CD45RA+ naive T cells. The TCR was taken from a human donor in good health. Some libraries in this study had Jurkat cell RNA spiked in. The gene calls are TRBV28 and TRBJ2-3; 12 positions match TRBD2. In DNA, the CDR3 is TGTGCCAGCAGAAGAACCGGACTAGCGGGATTCAAAGATACGCAGTATTTT. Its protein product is CASRRTGLAGFKDTQYF.